This TCR beta chain was observed in a study of blood T cell repertoires in COVID-19 (TCRdb year 2020). A note on the overall study: The collaborator samples originated in the United States, Italy and Spain and spanned the acute and convalescent phases of COVID-19. The material from the prospective study consisted of cDNA or gDNA derived from T cells, B-cell-depleted T cells, or PBMCs. The dataset comprised deeply sampled blood TCRbeta repertoires from subjects exposed to, actively infected with, or recovered from COVID-19. The repertoires were released in a freely available public database intended as a resource for research on the immune response to SARS-CoV-2. The samples were drawn from the first 160 participants of the ongoing ImmuneRACE study and from roughly 1,300 subjects provided by 6 global collaborators. The sample metadata nearly always contained a de-identified subject ID, COVID-19 status, age in years and sex. Where HLA class I and class II types were available, the types were taken from metadata supplied by the sample provider, not from assay-based typing. Paper-wide results and their limitations: The amount of clinical and demographic metadata varied by source and participant and was provided uncurated.

The immunoSEQ Assay, a bias-controlled multiplex PCR, was used to amplify TCRbeta CDR3 regions from genomic DNA. Under the source paper's analysis protocol: Nucleated cell counts per sample were estimated from amplification of reference gene primers within the assay. To quantify the absolute abundance of each unique TCRbeta CDR3 rearrangement, sequence reads were collapsed and filtered. For each sample, productive Simpson clonality was calculated as the square root of Simpson's diversity index over productive rearrangements. This immuneACCESS table, as held by TCRdb, lists in-frame sequences with V and J called but not all clones. Of the missing ones, under half trace to an unresolved V gene in checked studies; the others have no known cause. For V, J and clone size, that table is used; D and trimming come from the DNA. In all, the sample holds 250,000 or so clones, and 65% to 90% of those were seen once. The ten largest account for around 2.4% of the sample.

Turning to this clone: Its antigen is still unknown. No much larger clone is present one base from it, and per-base qualities are unavailable.

Another Seattle source contributed samples from volunteer blood donors who had recovered from COVID-19. Whole blood was collected in K2EDTA tubes by collaborating institutions according to the institutions' own protocols. For TCRbeta analysis, collaborator samples were shipped as frozen whole blood, as isolated PBMCs, or as DNA extracted from either sample type. From the germline V gene (reference sequence), CDR1 is LNHDA and CDR2 is SQIVND. The CDR3, cysteine through phenylalanine, is 15 amino acids long. Of the read, only the CDR3 DNA is kept; its 45 bases are in frame from base 1. The trim is 1 base for V and 2 bases for J, with a gap of 12 bases between the germline ends.

The chain is encoded by TRBV19 joined to TRBJ2-7; the D gene cannot be named for sure. Sequencing input: peripheral blood. This receptor was taken from a man in his forties who had recovered from COVID-19. The CDR3 reads as follows: CASSIAVSSAYEQYF. The DNA is TGTGCCAGTAGTATAGCGGTCTCTTCGGCCTACGAGCAGTACTTC.